The T cell receptor (beta chain) described here comes from a study of T cells in Graves' hyperthyroidism and ophthalmopathy. Note on this clonotype: Its antigen is unknown.

Any patient presenting with uncontrolled infection, other autoimmune disease, pregnancy or lactation was left out. The diagnoses drew upon clinical symptoms, serum thyroxine and TRAb, thyroid ultrasound and orbital computed tomography. The study's findings and limits: Clonotypes that were expanded in thyroid above 0.001 mostly appeared in blood too.

Amplified TCR beta CDR3 regions came from RNA transcripts. The TCR CDR3 was amplified in a first-round RT-PCR using the HTBI primer set. TCRdb re-called the multiplex PCR reads through MiXCR, storing one row per CDR3 protein. The table shows roughly 650,000 distinct CDR3 sequences, with 15% to 20% occurring only once. The sequencing input was blood. The receptor comes from a woman aged 40 to 50 with Graves' ophthalmopathy.

CDR3 sequence reads: CASSQARRTEAFF. DNA for the CDR3: TGCGCCAGCAGCCAAGCTCGGAGAACTGAAGCTTTCTTT. The gene calls are TRBV4-1 and TRBJ1-1; D gene ambiguous. Germline CDR1 reads MGHRA; CDR2 reads YSYEKL. The CDR3 is 13 amino acids. Between the trimmed V and J ends, which lost 1 base and 5 bases, there was a span of 8 bases.